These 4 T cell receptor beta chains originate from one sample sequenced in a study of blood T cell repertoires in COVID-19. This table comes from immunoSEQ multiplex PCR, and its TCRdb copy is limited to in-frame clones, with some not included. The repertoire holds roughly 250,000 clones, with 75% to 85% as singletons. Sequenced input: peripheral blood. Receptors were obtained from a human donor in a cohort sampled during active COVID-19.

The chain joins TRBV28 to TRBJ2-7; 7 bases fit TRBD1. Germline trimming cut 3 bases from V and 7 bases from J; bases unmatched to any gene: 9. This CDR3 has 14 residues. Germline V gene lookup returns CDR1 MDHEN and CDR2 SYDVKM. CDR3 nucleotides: TGTGCCAGCAGTTTCTCTCTCAGGGACAGTGAGCAGTACTTC. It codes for CASSFSLRDSEQYF.

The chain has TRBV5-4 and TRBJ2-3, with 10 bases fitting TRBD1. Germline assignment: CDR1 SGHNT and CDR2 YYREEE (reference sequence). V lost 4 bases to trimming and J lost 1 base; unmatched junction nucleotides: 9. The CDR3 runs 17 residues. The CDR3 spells CASSPTGGRARTDTQYF. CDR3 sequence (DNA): TGTGCCAGCAGCCCGACAGGGGGCCGCGCCCGCACAGATACGCAGTATTTT.

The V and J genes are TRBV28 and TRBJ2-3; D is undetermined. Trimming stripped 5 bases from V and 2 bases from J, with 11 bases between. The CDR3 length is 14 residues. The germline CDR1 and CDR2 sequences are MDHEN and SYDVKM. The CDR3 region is CASSQTTSTDTQYF. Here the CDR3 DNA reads TGTGCCAGCAGTCAAACTACATCCACAGATACGCAGTATTTT.

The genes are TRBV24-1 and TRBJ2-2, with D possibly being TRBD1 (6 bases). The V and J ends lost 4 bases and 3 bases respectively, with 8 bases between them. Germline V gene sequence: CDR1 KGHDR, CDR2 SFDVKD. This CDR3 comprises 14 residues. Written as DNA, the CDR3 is TGTGCCACCAGTGAAAACAGGGACACCGGGGAGCTGTTTTTT. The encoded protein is CATSENRDTGELFF.